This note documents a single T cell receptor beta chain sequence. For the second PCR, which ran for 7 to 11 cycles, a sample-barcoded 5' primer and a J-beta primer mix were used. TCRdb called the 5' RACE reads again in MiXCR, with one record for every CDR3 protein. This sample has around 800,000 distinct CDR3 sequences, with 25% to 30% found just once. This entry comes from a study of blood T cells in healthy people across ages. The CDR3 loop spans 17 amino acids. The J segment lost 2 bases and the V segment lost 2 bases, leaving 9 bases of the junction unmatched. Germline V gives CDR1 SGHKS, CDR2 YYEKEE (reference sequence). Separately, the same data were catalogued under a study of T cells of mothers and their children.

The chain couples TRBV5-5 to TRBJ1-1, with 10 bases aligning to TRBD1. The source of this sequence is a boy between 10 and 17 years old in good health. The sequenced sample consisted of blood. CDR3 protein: CASSFSGTGAINTEAFF. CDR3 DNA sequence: TGTGCCAGCAGCTTTTCCGGGACAGGGGCCATTAACACTGAAGCTTTCTTT.